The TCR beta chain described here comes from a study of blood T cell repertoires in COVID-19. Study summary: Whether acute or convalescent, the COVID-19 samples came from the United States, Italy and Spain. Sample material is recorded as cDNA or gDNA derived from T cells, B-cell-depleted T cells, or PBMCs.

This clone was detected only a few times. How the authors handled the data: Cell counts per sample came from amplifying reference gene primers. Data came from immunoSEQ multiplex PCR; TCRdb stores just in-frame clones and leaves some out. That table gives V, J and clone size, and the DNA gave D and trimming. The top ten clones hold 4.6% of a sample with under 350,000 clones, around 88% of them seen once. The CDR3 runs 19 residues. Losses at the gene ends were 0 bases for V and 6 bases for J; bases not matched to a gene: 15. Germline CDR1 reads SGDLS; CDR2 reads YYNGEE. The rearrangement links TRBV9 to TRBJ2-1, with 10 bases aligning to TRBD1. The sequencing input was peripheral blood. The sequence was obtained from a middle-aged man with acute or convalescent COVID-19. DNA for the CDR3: TGTGCCAGCAGCGTAGGGTCCAACCGGGACAGGGGATGGGGCAATGAGCAGTTCTTC. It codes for CASSVGSNRDRGWGNEQFF.